This T cell receptor (beta chain) was observed in a study of blood T cell repertoires in COVID-19. Study at large: Acute and convalescent COVID-19 samples came from the United States, Italy and Spain.

Seattle enrolled patients during active infection and tracked them longitudinally. Produced via immunoSEQ multiplex PCR; TCRdb's table is partial and in-frame only. The sample has 150,000 to 200,000 clones; around 84% are singletons. Sequenced material: peripheral blood. The TCR sequence derives from a man in his fifties or sixties with COVID-19, enrolled during active disease.

The CDR3 is CASSYTPNRVPYEQYF. In DNA form, the CDR3 reads TGTGCCAGCAGTTACACCCCAAACAGGGTACCTTACGAGCAGTACTTC. This sequence joins TRBV6-2 or TRBV6-3 and TRBJ2-7; weak D call: TRBD1 (6 bases). In germline, CDR1 is MNHEY, CDR2 SVGEGT. The CDR3 is made up of 16 amino acids. Between the trimmed V and J ends, which lost 2 bases and 4 bases, there was a span of 18 bases.